One sample yielded the 19 T cell receptor beta chains listed below, sequenced in a study of cytomegalovirus exposure and HLA in healthy donors. The PCR employed 60 Vbeta primers together with 13 Jbeta primers. Repertoires were generated with immunoSEQ multiplex PCR, while TCRdb's copy carries only in-frame clones and drops some. The sample lists under 250,000 clones; over 75% were seen once. What was sequenced was PBMCs. The source is a male donor in good health and CMV-seronegative.

The CDR3, as DNA: TGTGCCAGCAGTGAACTACCACGGCGGGGGAATTCACCCCTCCACTTT. This sequence encodes CASSELPRRGNSPLHF. The V call is TRBV2, the J call TRBJ1-6, with D perhaps matching TRBD1 (5 bases). Between the trimmed V and J ends, which lost 2 bases and 7 bases, there was a span of 15 bases. The CDR3 length is 16 residues. Germline V gives CDR1 SNHLY, CDR2 FYNNEI.

CDR3 residues: CASSLDPRETQYF. The CDR3 nucleotides read TGTGCCAGCAGCTTAGACCCGAGGGAGACCCAGTACTTC. The chain joins TRBV11-3 to TRBJ2-5; no reliable D call. The CDR3 is made up of 13 amino acids. Germline CDR1 SGHNT, CDR2 YENEEA. V lost 0 bases to trimming and J lost 5 bases, with 7 bases between them.

V and J are TRBV19 and TRBJ1-5; the D gene is possibly TRBD1 (5 bases). V lost 9 bases and J lost 5, with 20 bases in between. CDR1 LNHDA and CDR2 SQIVND come from the germline V gene (reference sequence). CDR3 length: 15 amino acids. The CDR3 sequence is CASSDPGGGDQPQHF. The CDR3 DNA is TGTGCCAGCTCCGATCCGGGGGGTGGCGATCAGCCCCAGCATTTT.

This clone was detected once. V gene TRBV19 combines with J gene TRBJ2-3; tentatively, D is TRBD1 (6 bases). Trimming took 7 bases from V and 2 from J, leaving 16 bases between them. This CDR3 has 15 residues. Germline V lookup: CDR1 LNHDA, CDR2 SQIVND (reference sequence). CDR3 protein: CASTADRFSTDTQYF. The DNA of the CDR3 is TGTGCCAGTACCGCGGACAGATTCTCCACAGATACGCAGTATTTT.

This clone was seen repeatedly, ten times or more. This chain links TRBV25-1 with TRBJ2-7, with 8 bases aligning to TRBD1. The junction had 10 bases not matched to a gene; V was cut back by 4 bases and J by 2 bases. CDR1 is MGHDK and CDR2 is SYGVNS in the germline V gene. The CDR3 is 16 amino acids. CDR3 amino acids: CASSVRDRKPTYEQYF. CDR3 coding DNA: TGTGCCAGCAGTGTCCGGGACAGGAAACCTACCTACGAGCAGTACTTC.

This clone was seen only a few times. The CDR3 spells CASSLPSGGSYNEQFF. The CDR3 DNA reads as TGTGCCAGCAGTTTACCGTCTGGAGGATCCTACAATGAGCAGTTCTTC. The V call is TRBV27, the J call TRBJ2-1; D perhaps matches TRBD2 (5 bases). The germline V gene has CDR1 MNHEY and CDR2 SMNVEV (reference sequence). The V and J ends lost 2 bases and 1 base respectively, with 12 bases between them. The CDR3 is 16 amino acids.

Note on this clone: This sequence may be a read error, since a much larger clone differs from it by one base. The chain joins TRBV7-9 to TRBJ1-5; tentative D call: TRBD1 (6 bases). The V gene's germline CDR1 is SEHNR and CDR2 FQNEAQ (reference sequence). This CDR3 is 14 amino acids long. The CDR3 loop is CSSSLEGGAQPQHF. The CDR3 coding sequence is TGTTCCAGCAGCTTAGAAGGGGGGGCTCAGCCCCAGCATTTT.

The chain is built from TRBV28 and TRBJ2-5; no reliable D call. Per the germline V gene, CDR1 is MDHEN and CDR2 is SYDVKM. The CDR3 has 11 residues. V was shortened by 7 bases and J by 5 bases, with 8 bases between the two germline ends. The CDR3 nucleotides read TGTGCCAGCACTGATCGGGAGACCCAGTACTTC. Its translation: CASTDRETQYF.

The V gene is TRBV18, the J gene TRBJ1-2; D not certain. V was clipped by 2 bases and J by 6 bases, with 13 bases between them. The germline gives CDR1 KGHSH, CDR2 LQKENI. This CDR3 region has 14 residues. CDR3 DNA: TGTGCCAGCTCACCAATTAAGAGGGTAGATGGCTACACCTTC. Encoded protein: CASSPIKRVDGYTF.

This clone has more than one count but fewer than ten. The genes are TRBV4-3 and TRBJ1-1, with D perhaps matching TRBD1 (6 bases). The V gene's germline CDR1 is LGHNA and CDR2 YSLEER. Trimming left V 4 bases short and J 5 bases short, with 14 bases between. The CDR3 spans 14 residues. CDR3 nucleotides: TGCGCCAGCAGCCCTCGTCTCCAGGGGACTGAAGCTTTCTTT. Protein product: CASSPRLQGTEAFF.

This sequence joins TRBV28 and TRBJ1-1, with 8 bases matching TRBD1. Germline assignment: CDR1 MDHEN and CDR2 SYDVKM. Trimming removed 5 bases from V and 2 bases from J; junction bases left unmatched: 7. CDR3 size: 15 residues. CDR3 DNA: TGTGCCAGCAGTGCAACAACAGGGGGAAACACTGAAGCTTTCTTT. Residues: CASSATTGGNTEAFF.

The rearrangement links TRBV19 to TRBJ1-2, with TRBD1 as a possible D gene (5 bases). The V end was cut by 3 bases, the J end by 6 bases, with 14 bases between. There are 14 residues in the CDR3. In germline, CDR1 is LNHDA, CDR2 SQIVND (reference sequence). The CDR3 bases are TGTGCCAGTAGTATCCTGGACACGAACCATGGCTACACCTTC. It encodes CASSILDTNHGYTF.

The chain combines TRBV10-3 with TRBJ1-2; TRBD1 agrees at 9 bases. Germline loops: CDR1 ENHRY, CDR2 SYGVKD. Losses at the gene ends were 6 bases for V and 2 bases for J; bases not matched to a gene: 7. This CDR3 is 15 amino acids long. The CDR3 DNA reads TGTGCCATCAGCTGGGGACAGGGAGCAAACTATGGCTACACCTTC. As protein: CAISWGQGANYGYTF.

V and J are TRBV12-2 and TRBJ1-2. TRBV12-2 is flagged as a pseudogene. The CDR3 length is 12 residues. The CDR3 nucleotides are TGTGCAAGTCCCGACCGGGGCTATGGCTACACCTTC. Amino acids: CASPDRGYGYTF.

The CDR3 region is CASSLWQGAIEQYF. The CDR3 bases are TGTGCCAGCAGTTTATGGCAGGGGGCAATCGAGCAGTACTTC. The chain links TRBV27 to TRBJ2-7; 8 bases line up with TRBD1. The junction had 5 bases not matched to a gene; V was cut back by 1 base and J by 6 bases. This CDR3 comprises 14 residues. Germline CDR1 and CDR2: MNHEY and SMNVEV (reference sequence).

The chain carries TRBV28 and TRBJ2-7; 10 nucleotides align to TRBD2. V gave up 5 bases and J gave up 7 bases; unmatched junction bases: 8. The CDR3 extends over 14 amino acids. Germline V lookup: CDR1 MDHEN, CDR2 SYDVKM. The CDR3: CASSPSGRGYEQYF. CDR3 DNA sequence: TGTGCCAGCAGTCCTAGCGGGAGAGGTTATGAGCAGTACTTC. The full variable domain, its missing parts supplied by reference TRBV28 and TRBJ2-7, is DVKVTQSSRYLVKRTGEKVFLECVQDMDHENMFWYRQDPGLGLRLIYFSYDVKMKEKGDIPEGYSVSREKKERFSLILESASTNQTSMYLCASSPSGRGYEQYFGPGTRLTVT.

The rearrangement uses TRBV4-2 and TRBJ1-2; 8 positions match TRBD1. Germline V gene sequence: CDR1 LGHNA, CDR2 YNFKEQ. The junction had 8 bases not matched to a gene; V was cut back by 5 bases and J by 6 bases. This CDR3 contains 14 residues. CDR3 sequence (DNA): TGTGCCAGCAGCAAGCCGACAGGGGATCATGGCTACACCTTC. Amino acids: CASSKPTGDHGYTF.

The chain joins TRBV27 to TRBJ2-7; 8 bases map to TRBD1. The CDR3 has 16 amino acids. The V gene end was trimmed by 3 bases and the J gene end by 3 bases; junction bases not matched to a gene: 10. CDR1 and CDR2 (germline): MNHEY, SMNVEV (reference sequence). The DNA for the CDR3 is TGTGCCAGCAGTTTTAACCCCAGGGGGCCCCACTACGAGCAGTACTTC. This encodes CASSFNPRGPHYEQYF.

This sequence joins TRBV29-1 and TRBJ2-7; 10 nucleotides agree with TRBD1. This CDR3 has 14 amino acids. Germline V gene data show CDR1 as SQVTM and CDR2 as ANQGSEA. V shed 6 bases and J 1 base; nucleotides not matched to a gene: 6. The CDR3 loop reads CSVKTGQGSYEQYF. DNA of the CDR3: TGCAGCGTGAAGACGGGACAGGGGTCCTACGAGCAGTACTTC.